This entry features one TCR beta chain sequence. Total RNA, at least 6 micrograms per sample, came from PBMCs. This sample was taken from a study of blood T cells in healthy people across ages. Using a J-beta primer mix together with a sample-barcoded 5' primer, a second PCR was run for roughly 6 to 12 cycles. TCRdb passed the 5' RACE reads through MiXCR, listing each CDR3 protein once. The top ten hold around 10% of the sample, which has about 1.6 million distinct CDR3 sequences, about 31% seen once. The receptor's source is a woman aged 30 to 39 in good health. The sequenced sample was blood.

The CDR3, as DNA: TGTGCCAGCAGCCACCTGGGACAGCCGGCGGGTGGGGAGCTGTTTTTT. This codes for CASSHLGQPAGGELFF. V and J are TRBV14 and TRBJ2-2, with TRBD1 identical over 7 bases. The V and J ends lost 3 bases and 8 bases, in that order; junction bases with no gene match: 12. This CDR3 has 16 amino acids. Germline assignment: CDR1 SGHDN and CDR2 FVKESK. The full variable domain, with the rest looked up from reference TRBV14 and TRBJ2-2, is EAGVTQFPSHSVIEKGQTVTLRCDPISGHDNLYWYRRVMGKEIKFLLHFVKESKQDESGMPNNRFLAERTGGTYSTLKVQPAELEDSGVYFCASSHLGQPAGGELFFGEGSRLTVL.